This T cell receptor (beta chain) was obtained from a study of lung T cells in sarcoidosis with Löfgren's syndrome. About the research overall: Repertoire analyses centered on Löfgren's syndrome patients. Whole-study results and caveats: The most expanded V genes in Löfgren's patients were reportedly TRAV12-1 and TRBV2. Multiple Löfgren's syndrome patients reportedly shared TRAV12-1 and TRBV2 CDR3 motifs, suggesting public CD4+ TCRs. In alpha-beta pairs, TRAV12-1 favored TRBV2, and their CDR3s were homologous.

The CDR3 has 13 residues. From germline, CDR1 is MNHEY and CDR2 SVGEGT. TCRdb used MiXCR to reprocess the reads, holding one entry per CDR3 protein. The sample has 58,000 or so distinct CDR3 sequences; about 20% are singletons. Points on this clonotype: Its matching antigen is unknown. The junction does not match germline at one end; this may be a read error.

This receptor was taken from a human donor with sarcoidosis (Löfgren's syndrome or another form), or a control subject (not recorded which). Sequencing used CD4+ T cells from PBMCs. The rearrangement uses TRBV6-2 or TRBV6-3 and TRBJ1-2; D ambiguous. CDR3 sequence (DNA): TGTGCCAGCAGTGAAGACCTCATCTATGGCTACACCTTT. Translation: CASSEDLIYGYTF.